This entry concerns a single T cell receptor (beta chain). The data belong to a study of T cell changes during pregnancy in multiple sclerosis. Produced via immunoSEQ multiplex PCR; TCRdb's table is partial and in-frame only. The table lists about 38,000 clones, about 91% of them singletons, with 12% in the top ten. The CDR3 runs to 15 residues. The V end was cut by 4 bases, the J end by 6 bases, with 16 bases between. CDR1 is MNHNS, CDR2 SASEGT, per germline. The clonotype originates from a female donor with multiple sclerosis, enrolled in a pregnancy study. The chain links TRBV6-1 to TRBJ1-5, with D tentatively TRBD1 (6 bases). Material: CD8+ T cells from peripheral blood mononuclear cells, obtained after pregnancy. The CDR3 is CASSGFRDISQPQHF. The DNA for the CDR3 is TGTGCCAGCAGTGGGTTCCGGGACATAAGTCAGCCCCAGCATTTT.